These T cell receptor beta chains were read from a single sample in a study of T cell changes during pregnancy in multiple sclerosis. Produced via immunoSEQ multiplex PCR; TCRdb's table is partial and in-frame only. The profile covers around 25,000 clones, with roughly 90% appearing a single time and roughly 8.3% taken by the ten largest. The specimen was CD8+ T cells from peripheral blood mononuclear cells, collected in the second trimester of pregnancy. Source of these receptors: a female donor with multiple sclerosis, enrolled in a pregnancy study. CDR3s include the opening cysteine and the closing phenylalanine or tryptophan. Clone size is shown for a subset of rows, as once, few, many or a class of expanded clone.

CDR3 | J | size | V
CASSGGTEAFF | TRBJ1-1 | - | TRBV6-5
CASSLRGGAGSPLHF | TRBJ1-6 | - | TRBV7-3
CASSAPGQGRGYTF | TRBJ1-2 | - | TRBV9
CASSIQGLNTEAFF | TRBJ1-1 | - | TRBV6-5
CASSDSTNNEQFF | TRBJ2-1 | medium-sized | TRBV6-4
CAWSHLAINEQFF | TRBJ2-1 | - | TRBV30
CAIHAGPATNEKLFF | TRBJ1-4 | - | TRBV6-1
CASSSQQAPYYGYTF | TRBJ1-2 | - | TRBV11-2
CASSLIGGPLQETQYF | TRBJ2-5 | - | TRBV27
CASTLGQPWGGGYGYTF | TRBJ1-2 | - | TRBV28
CASSLYSIQSSYNSPLHF | TRBJ1-6 | - | TRBV11-2
CATSSELNSYEQYF | TRBJ2-7 | - | TRBV15
CSVANSGGDTDTQYF | TRBJ2-3 | - | TRBV29-1
CASNGQGEVSPLHF | TRBJ1-6 | - | TRBV6-1
CASSTGTVPSREAFF | TRBJ1-1 | - | TRBV19
CASSPWTGRNTEAFF | TRBJ1-1 | - | TRBV7-9
CASSDGPTGFLPYEQYF | TRBJ2-7 | - | TRBV23-1
CASSDALAGTDTQYF | TRBJ2-3 | - | TRBV2
CASSSGVAGEYQETQYF | TRBJ2-5 | medium-sized | TRBV7-9
CASSDTSLNTEAFF | TRBJ1-1 | - | TRBV6-4
CASSFGQGYEQFF | TRBJ2-1 | - | TRBV28
CASALDRGYSPLHF | TRBJ1-6 | once | TRBV6-5
CASSYPTGSKETQYF | TRBJ2-5 | - | TRBV11-2
CAWVGSPGGYTF | TRBJ1-2 | - | TRBV30
CASLRGVRTDTQYF | TRBJ2-3 | - | TRBV18
CASSSPDIIWAFF | TRBJ1-1 | - | TRBV7-9
CASSSDREVHDEKLFF | TRBJ1-4 | - | TRBV28